These T cell receptor beta chains were read from a single sample in a study of T cells after somatic rescue of genetic block. Some clones are missing from TCRdb's copy, which holds only in-frame ones; the method was immunoSEQ multiplex PCR. The sample holds approximately 70,000 clones; under 95% are singletons and the top ten take around 2.8%. Sequencing was carried out using peripheral blood mononuclear cells (PBMCs). The source is a man aged 25 to 45. The CDR3 runs from the conserved cysteine through the conserved F or W. Each record gives: clone size, D gene, V gene, J gene, CDR3 DNA, CDR3 protein. A D gene is named only where the DNA matches it firmly. Rows give clone size only sometimes, using once, few, many, or a class for an expanded clone.

NA,NA,TRBV5-1,TRBJ2-1,TGCGCCAGCAGCATCGGGCCCCTCCACCCATACAATGAGCAGTTCTTC,CASSIGPLHPYNEQFF
NA,TRBD1,TRBV19,TRBJ1-5,TGTGCCAGTATTGAAGACAGGGGTGGCAATCAGCCCCAGCATTTT,CASIEDRGGNQPQHF
NA,NA,TRBV11-2,TRBJ1-6,TGTGCCAGCAGGAGACCGGGACGGTCTAATTCACCCCTCCACTTT,CASRRPGRSNSPLHF
NA,NA,TRBV21-1,TRBJ2-5,TGTGCCAGCAGCAAATTGGGTCGGTTTAGCGGGAGTCAAGAGACCCAGTACTTC,CASSKLGRFSGSQETQYF
NA,NA,TRBV11-3,TRBJ1-6,TGTGCCAGCAGCTTAGCTTTCGGTTCACCCCTCCACTTT,CASSLAFGSPLHF
once,NA,TRBV2,TRBJ2-3,TGTGCCAGCACCGGGGGCACAGATACGCAGTATTTT,CASTGGTDTQYF
NA,TRBD2,TRBV5-5,TRBJ2-7,TGTGCCAGCAGCACAGGACTAGCGGCTACCTACGAGCAGTACTTC,CASSTGLAATYEQYF
NA,NA,TRBV6-5,TRBJ2-3,TGTGCCAGCAGTTATGCTAGCACAGATACGCAGTATTTT,CASSYASTDTQYF
NA,TRBD2,TRBV30,TRBJ2-1,TGTGCCTGGATCAACAAGGCTAGCGGGGGGGCCGAGTTCTTC,CAWINKASGGAEFF
NA,NA,TRBV7-2,TRBJ1-6,TGTGCCAGCAGCCCGGGACCGATAAGCTCCTATAATTCACCCCTCCACTTT,CASSPGPISSYNSPLHF
few,TRBD2,TRBV18,TRBJ2-5,TGTGCCAGCTCACCTAGCGGGAGTGAGACCCAGTACTTC,CASSPSGSETQYF
NA,NA,TRBV7-6,TRBJ1-6,TGTGCCAGCACCCTTTCCAATAGGACACCCCTCCACTTT,CASTLSNRTPLHF
once,TRBD2,TRBV7-3,TRBJ2-6,TGTGCCAGACAACCCGGACTAGCGGGGCGCTCTGGGGCCAACGTCCTGACTTTC,CARQPGLAGRSGANVLTF
NA,NA,TRBV6-6,TRBJ1-5,TGTGCCAGTTGGGGCAGCAATCAGCCCCAGCATTTT,CASWGSNQPQHF
NA,NA,TRBV7-8,TRBJ1-1,TGTGCCAGCAGCGTCACATGGGGGGGCGCAGGGAACACTGAAGCTTTCTTT,CASSVTWGGAGNTEAFF
NA,NA,TRBV19,TRBJ2-5,TGTGCCAGTAGTATCGGAGTTTTGGAGACCCAGTACTTC,CASSIGVLETQYF
NA,NA,TRBV19,TRBJ1-2,TGTGCCAGTAGTATTAGTTATGGTGGCTACACCTTC,CASSISYGGYTF
NA,TRBD1,TRBV6-5,TRBJ2-7,TGTGCCAGCAGCCCTCAGGGGGTCCACGAGCAGTACTTC,CASSPQGVHEQYF
NA,TRBD1,TRBV2,TRBJ1-2,TGTGCCAGCAGTACATCAACTACAGGGGGAGTCTATGGCTACACCTTC,CASSTSTTGGVYGYTF
NA,TRBD1,TRBV5-6,TRBJ1-4,TGTGCCAGCAGCCGACGGACAGGGAGTTACGCAACTAATGAAAAACTGTTTTTT,CASSRRTGSYATNEKLFF
NA,TRBD1,TRBV18,TRBJ2-5,TGTGCCAGCTCACCAAGTATTTGGGACAGCAACCCCCAAGAGACCCAGTACTTC,CASSPSIWDSNPQETQYF
NA,TRBD1,TRBV18,TRBJ2-1,TGTGCCAGCTCAGAAACCGGGACAGGGGGCGATGAGCAGTTCTTC,CASSETGTGGDEQFF
NA,NA,TRBV9,TRBJ2-3,TGTGCCAGCAGCGGAGGCGCGACGCAGTATTTT,CASSGGATQYF
NA,NA,TRBV18,TRBJ2-5,TGTGCCAGCTCACTCGACGGATACAAAGAGACCCAGTACTTC,CASSLDGYKETQYF
NA,NA,TRBV5-1,TRBJ2-5,TGCGCCAGCAGCTCGCTCGGACACCGCGGGGAGACCCAGTACTTC,CASSSLGHRGETQYF
NA,TRBD1,TRBV5-4,TRBJ2-5,TGTGCCAGCAGCTTGGGGACGCCGGGACAGGGGGAGACCCAGTACTTC,CASSLGTPGQGETQYF
once,NA,TRBV5-4,TRBJ1-2,TGTGCCAGCAGCTCAATGGGGGCCTCCTATGGCTACACCTTC,CASSSMGASYGYTF
NA,NA,TRBV6-5,TRBJ1-1,TGTGCCAGCAGCTCGAGGAGCACTGAAGCTTTCTTT,CASSSRSTEAFF
NA,NA,TRBV7-3,TRBJ2-2,TGTGCCAGCAGCTTACTGGGCAGTCACACCGGGGAGCTGTTTTTT,CASSLLGSHTGELFF
NA,NA,TRBV6-5,TRBJ1-4,TGTGCCAGCAGTTATGTCAGGGTTAATGAAAAACTGTTTTTT,CASSYVRVNEKLFF
NA,NA,TRBV6-5,TRBJ2-5,TGTGCCAGCAGTTACTCGATAGGGGGGCTCGAGACCCAGTACTTC,CASSYSIGGLETQYF
NA,TRBD2,TRBV2,TRBJ2-2,TGTGCCAGCAGGGGATATTGGACTAGCGACGGCCTCGCGAACACCGGGGAGCTGTTTTTT,CASRGYWTSDGLANTGELFF
NA,NA,TRBV6-1,TRBJ2-7,TGTGCCAGCATGGCTCGACAGGAGCCCTACGAGCAGTACTTC,CASMARQEPYEQYF
NA,TRBD1,TRBV6-1,TRBJ1-1,TGTGCCAGCAGCAGGGGGCTCACTGAAGCTTTCTTT,CASSRGLTEAFF
NA,TRBD2,TRBV10-1,TRBJ2-2,TGCGCCAGCAGCGGGAGGGTCACCGGGGAGCTGTTTTTT,CASSGRVTGELFF
NA,NA,TRBV7-7,TRBJ2-1,TGTGCCAGCAGCTTAGGGCTACAGGGGAGGAGTGAGCAGTTCTTC,CASSLGLQGRSEQFF